This T cell receptor beta chain was sequenced in a study of T cell responses to AZD1222 COVID-19 vaccine. Trimming removed 5 bases from V and 1 base from J, with 4 bases in between. There are 12 residues in the CDR3. This clone was observed a few times. Method: immunoSEQ multiplex PCR; TCRdb's copy keeps in-frame clones and lacks some. The sample has some 140,000 clones, approximately 84% seen once. The clonotype was recovered from an adult in good health. The sample in question was peripheral blood, obtained on day 0 of AZD1222 vaccination. The chain couples TRBV12-3 or TRBV12-4 to TRBJ2-3, with D uncertain. The DNA of the CDR3 is TGTGCCAGCAGTGGGGGCACAGATACGCAGTATTTT. It translates to CASSGGTDTQYF.